The rows below give T cell receptor beta chains drawn from one sample of a study of T-cell memory formation after mild COVID-19. TCRdb re-called the 5' RACE reads with MiXCR, one entry per CDR3 protein. This sample has about 430,000 distinct CDR3 sequences; roughly 17% occur once, and the top ten carry around a fifth. Sequenced: PBMCs or a T cell subset sorted from them (not recorded which). The receptors shown here come from a man aged 18 to 29 who had mild COVID-19 (a few samples of this study predate the infection). Cell type and time point are not known. Each CDR3 is given with its conserved first and last residue. The D gene is left open where the match is weak. The size field is filled for only some rows; it gives once, few, many or a size class.

>TRBV10-3|11|TRBJ1-1|.|few
CATRGLAEAFF
TGTGCCACCCGGGGACTCGCTGAAGCTTTCTTT
>TRBV29-1|12|TRBJ1-1|.|few
CSVVTGNTEAFF
TGCAGCGTGGTGACAGGGAACACTGAAGCTTTCTTT
>TRBV7-2|15|TRBJ2-5|.|few
CASSFQGGYPETQYF
TGTGCCAGCAGCTTTCAGGGGGGGTATCCAGAGACCCAGTACTTC
>TRBV5-1|16|TRBJ2-1|TRBD2|.
CASSLELGGAAGEQFF
TGCGCCAGCAGCTTGGAGCTCGGGGGGGCCGCAGGTGAGCAGTTCTTC
>TRBV11-2|15|TRBJ2-7|.|.
CASSFRSQKDYEQYF
TGTGCCAGCAGCTTTAGATCGCAGAAGGATTACGAGCAGTACTTC
>TRBV7-9|15|TRBJ2-3|TRBD1|.
CASSLPDRGAYTQYF
TGTGCCAGCAGCTTACCCGACAGGGGGGCATATACGCAGTATTTT
>TRBV6-6|14|TRBJ1-1|.|once
CASSYSKGGTEAFF
TGTGCCAGCAGTTACTCAAAAGGAGGGACTGAAGCTTTCTTT
>TRBV20-1|14|TRBJ1-1|TRBD1|.
CSARETGVYTEAFF
TGCAGTGCCCGGGAAACAGGGGTCTACACTGAAGCTTTCTTT
>TRBV20-1|15|TRBJ1-2|TRBD1|.
CSAINRDRGLDGYTF
TGCAGTGCCATCAACCGGGACAGGGGCTTAGATGGCTACACCTTC
>TRBV7-9|12|TRBJ1-1|.|few
CASSFPGPEAFF
TGTGCCAGCAGCTTTCCGGGGCCAGAAGCTTTCTTT
>TRBV19|18|TRBJ2-2|TRBD2|.
CASRSRRAGGPSTGELFF
TGTGCCAGTAGATCGAGAAGGGCGGGGGGGCCCAGCACCGGGGAGCTGTTTTTT
>TRBV28|15|TRBJ1-3|TRBD1|.
CASSRTGRSGNTIYF
TGTGCCAGCAGTAGGACAGGGCGGTCGGGAAACACCATATATTTT
>TRBV20-1|12|TRBJ1-4|.|.
CSARTPGEKLFF
TGCAGTGCTAGGACACCGGGTGAAAAACTGTTTTTT
>TRBV4-2|16|TRBJ2-5|.|.
CASSQGPQLGKETQYF
TGTGCCAGCAGCCAAGGACCCCAACTGGGAAAAGAGACCCAGTACTTC
>TRBV27|17|TRBJ2-2|.|.
CASRQRGGGRYTGELFF
TGTGCCAGCAGACAACGGGGTGGGGGGCGATACACCGGGGAGCTGTTTTTT
>TRBV29-1|12|TRBJ2-7|.|.
CSVEGFGYEQYF
TGCAGCGTTGAGGGATTTGGCTACGAGCAGTACTTC
>TRBV4-3|16|TRBJ2-1|TRBD1|few
CASSPGDRGPPNEQFF
TGCGCCAGCAGCCCTGGGGACAGGGGACCTCCCAATGAGCAGTTCTTC
>TRBV5-6|13|TRBJ2-5|.|many
CASNRDLGETQYF
TGTGCCAGCAACCGGGACTTAGGAGAGACCCAGTACTTC
>TRBV20-1|15|TRBJ1-5|TRBD1|few
CSAVRDSNSNQPQHF
TGCAGTGCCGTCCGGGACAGCAATAGCAATCAGCCCCAGCATTTT
>TRBV12-3/TRBV12-4|14|TRBJ1-4|TRBD1|few
CASRRTGYNEKLFF
TGTGCCAGCAGGAGGACAGGTTACAATGAAAAACTGTTTTTT
>TRBV28|14|TRBJ1-5|.|.
CASSLGGSEQPQHF
TGTGCCAGCAGTTTAGGAGGGTCGGAGCAGCCCCAGCATTTT
>TRBV5-1|15|TRBJ2-1|TRBD1|many
CASSLDRGNYNEQFF
TGCGCCAGCAGCTTGGACAGGGGAAATTACAATGAGCAGTTCTTC
>TRBV4-2|18|TRBJ2-5|TRBD2|few
CASSQGIGTSVPQETQYF
TGTGCCAGCAGCCAAGGTATCGGGACTAGCGTACCGCAAGAGACCCAGTACTTC
>TRBV5-1|14|TRBJ2-3|TRBD2|.
CDSSSGLVTDTQYF
TGCGACAGCAGCTCGGGACTAGTTACAGATACGCAGTATTTT
>TRBV24-1|13|TRBJ1-6|.|.
CATSALAGAPLHF
TGTGCCACCAGTGCTCTCGCGGGAGCACCCCTCCACTTT
>TRBV7-2|15|TRBJ1-5|.|.
CASSLDWGENQPQHF
TGTGCCAGCAGCTTAGATTGGGGGGAAAATCAGCCCCAGCATTTT
>TRBV20-1|16|TRBJ2-3|.|.
CSARDTGSPYTDTQYF
TGCAGTGCTAGAGATACAGGGAGCCCATACACAGATACGCAGTATTTT
>TRBV4-1|15|TRBJ1-4|.|many
CASSQQEGHNEKLFF
TGCGCCAGCAGCCAGCAGGAGGGACATAATGAAAAACTGTTTTTT
>TRBV29-1|15|TRBJ2-3|.|few
CSVEDLGQGTDTQYF
TGCAGCGTTGAAGATCTCGGGCAGGGCACAGATACGCAGTATTTT
>TRBV12-3/TRBV12-4|14|TRBJ2-2|.|few
CASGPYGGTGELFF
TGTGCCAGCGGTCCTTATGGGGGAACCGGGGAGCTGTTTTTT
>TRBV4-2|14|TRBJ2-5|TRBD1|few
CASSQEGQGGTQYF
TGTGCCAGCAGCCAAGAGGGACAGGGGGGCACCCAGTACTTC
>TRBV5-1|16|TRBJ2-3|TRBD2|.
CASSLVRGGTTDTQYF
TGCGCCAGCAGCTTGGTCCGGGGGGGAACCACAGATACGCAGTATTTT
>TRBV5-5|13|TRBJ1-1|.|few
CASSRITSTEAFF
TGTGCCAGCAGCCGGATAACTTCCACTGAAGCTTTCTTT
>TRBV3-1|11|TRBJ2-5|.|.
CASSRWETQYF
TGTGCCAGCAGCCGATGGGAGACCCAGTACTTC
>TRBV4-1|13|TRBJ1-2|.|many
CASSQKWGDGYTF
TGCGCCAGCAGCCAGAAATGGGGGGATGGCTACACCTTC
>TRBV7-8|14|TRBJ1-5|.|few
CASSLATFNQPQHF
TGTGCCAGCAGCTTAGCGACATTCAATCAGCCCCAGCATTTT
>TRBV4-1|16|TRBJ2-3|.|few
CASSQPGGGFVDTQYF
TGCGCCAGCAGCCAACCTGGGGGTGGTTTTGTAGATACGCAGTATTTT
>TRBV2|14|TRBJ2-3|.|.
CASSEQGYGDTQYF
TGTGCCAGCAGTGAACAGGGATATGGAGATACGCAGTATTTT
>TRBV2|13|TRBJ2-3|.|.
CASRQGREDTQYF
TGTGCCAGCAGACAGGGCCGTGAAGATACGCAGTATTTT